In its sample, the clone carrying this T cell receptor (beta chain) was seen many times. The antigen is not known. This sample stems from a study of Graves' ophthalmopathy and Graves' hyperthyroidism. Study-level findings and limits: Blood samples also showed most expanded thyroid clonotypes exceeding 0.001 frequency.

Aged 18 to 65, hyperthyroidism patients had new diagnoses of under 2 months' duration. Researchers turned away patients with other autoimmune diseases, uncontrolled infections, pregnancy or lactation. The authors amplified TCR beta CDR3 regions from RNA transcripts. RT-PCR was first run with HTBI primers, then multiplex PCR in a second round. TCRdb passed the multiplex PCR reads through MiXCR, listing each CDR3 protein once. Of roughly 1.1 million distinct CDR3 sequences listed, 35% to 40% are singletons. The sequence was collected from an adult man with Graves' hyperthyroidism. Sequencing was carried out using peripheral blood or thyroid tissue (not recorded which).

The CDR3 region is CASSRINSPLHF. The CDR3 DNA reads as TGTGCCAGCAGCCGCATTAATTCACCCCTCCACTTT. The rearrangement links TRBV3-1 to TRBJ1-6; D remains unclear. There are 12 residues in the CDR3. V was shortened by 4 bases and J by 6 bases, with 4 bases between the two germline ends. Germline CDR1 and CDR2: LGHDT and YNNKEL (reference sequence).